This TCR beta chain was captured in a study of shared clonotypes between healthy human individuals (dated by TCRdb to the early 2020s). General notes on the study: A few men and a couple of women, aged 18 to 49 years, made up the cohort. For each donor, CD4 naive and CD4 memory were each given three plates, CD8 naive was given two plates, and CD8 memory was given one plate. Blood TCR repertoires of a handful of healthy adults were deeply sequenced to estimate repertoire size and the extent of clonotype sharing between individuals. Libraries were prepared and TCR repertoires were sequenced by different laboratories using diverse techniques, in order to increase sequencing depth and limit assay-specific biases. Each donor's leukapheresis produced roughly between roughly 0.85 and 10 billion PBMCs. Here is what the overall study found, with its caveats: Sampling was limited to blood, and TCR repertoires in tissue likely differ from TCR repertoires in blood. Larger estimated clonotype richness was generally found for naive subsets than for memory subsets. Pairwise subsampling led to the expectation that sequencing depth would affect the degree of clonotype sharing among donors. Because the study included a small number of donors, the genetic and exposure-history diversity represented was limited. Even with the large sequencing depth, rarefaction of the sorted-subset datasets indicated that sequencing was incomplete. Clonotypes shared by all four sorted-subset donors showed higher generation probabilities than non-shared clonotypes. Sharing across four donors was observed for around 5% of naive CD4, about 3.2% of naive CD8, over 2% of memory CD4, and around 0.44% of memory CD8 clonotypes.

A remark on this clone: Its cognate antigen has yet to be identified. Base qualities are missing; no much larger clone stands one base away.

CD8 naive samples consisted of CD45RO-negative cells that were positively selected for CCR7, yielding a CD45RA+CCR7+ population without TemRA cells. The donors were healthy, HIV-negative adults who had no recently reported acute infections or vaccinations. All donors were Caucasian adults living in Nashville, Tennessee, USA. Blood was obtained by leukapheresis, after which PBMCs were separated by Ficoll-Histopaque density gradient centrifugation and cryopreserved in liquid nitrogen vapor phase. Purity and quantity of every magnetically sorted T cell population were checked by analytical flow cytometry. Genomic DNA was isolated from every sorted fraction and measured by UV absorbance on a Nanodrop 2000c. Using the deep immunoSEQ assay, multiplex PCR amplified TCR CDR3 regions from genomic DNA. For each cell subset, the extracted genomic DNA was distributed evenly across all wells of several immunoSEQ 96-well plates, and each plate served as one replicate. Each replicate PCR for sorted subsets received around 200 ng genomic DNA, equal to some 32,000 T cell genomes. Purified libraries were quantified with a Qubit 3.0 fluorometer, sized on a Bioanalyzer 2100, and re-quantified with the KAPA Library Quantification kit. Each immunoSEQ 96-well plate was sequenced on its own single-read 150-cycle Illumina NextSeq 550 flow cell. The published analysis was carried out like this. Because only junctional sequences without quality scores were contained in the immunoSEQ output, filtering matching that applied to full-length reads could not be performed. Sequences were annotated with PyIR, a Python wrapper for IgBLAST v1.9, and V/J genes and CDR3 were assigned using IMGT germline references. Any read was removed if the V/J assignment was weak (E-value above 1e-6), the CDR3 was missing, or the read contained stop codons, out-of-frame junctions, or ambiguous translated residues. V3J clonotypes were defined as sequences sharing the same inferred V gene, J gene, and CDR3 amino acid sequence. The percentage overlap between two repertoires was calculated by dividing the number of shared unique clonotypes by the size of the smaller repertoire. RTK rarefaction, the Chao1 estimator, and Recon v2.1 estimates of unobserved clonotypes were used to assess repertoire richness. Generation probabilities for all TCRbeta clonotypes obtained by the gDNA method from a handful of donors were computed using OLGA. TCRdb retrieved this table from immuneACCESS and kept in-frame rearrangements only. Not all clones are present; in checked studies, unresolved V genes account for under half, and no reason is known for the remainder. V and J calls and clone size are given by that table; D and trimming were obtained from the DNA. For this sample the table gives roughly 2.1 million clones, of which 90% to 95% were detected only once. More than 1.5% of the sample is taken by the ten largest.

The sequencing sample was made of naive CD8+ T cells from PBMCs. The cell subset or site label for this specimen denotes: CD45RA+CCR7+. The receptor was isolated from a man between 18 and 29 years old in good health. Some clones in this sample may be carry-over from other donors' samples.

The sequence in DNA is TGTGCCAGCAGTGCGCACAGGGATCTAAACATTCAGTACTTC. Its protein reads: CASSAHRDLNIQYF. The chain was built from TRBV28 and TRBJ2-4; 6 matching bases give a weak D call of TRBD1. Sequences MDHEN (CDR1) and SYDVKM (CDR2) are obtained from the germline V gene. The CDR3 runs 14 residues from the cysteine to the phenylalanine. Solely the CDR3 DNA is kept, with 42 bases framed from the first base. A distance of 14 bases separates the germline ends of V and J, which lose 5 bases and 6 bases respectively.